One sample yielded the 25 T cell receptor beta chains listed below, sequenced in a study of blood T cell repertoires in COVID-19. This table comes from immunoSEQ multiplex PCR, and its TCRdb copy is limited to in-frame clones, with some not included. This repertoire shows about 110,000 clones, over 70% found once; its top ten account for about 1%. The sample comprised peripheral blood. The receptors shown here come from a human donor with acute or convalescent COVID-19. The donor label of this sample is uncertain.

The rearrangement uses TRBV18 and TRBJ2-1; a possible D gene is TRBD2 (6 bases). Trimming shortened V by 4 bases and J by 9 bases, and 19 bases separated the two germline ends. The CDR3 spans 15 residues. CDR1 and CDR2 (germline): KGHSH, LQKENI. The chain's CDR3 is CASSQARLEMIEQFF. Here the CDR3 DNA reads TGTGCCAGCTCACAAGCTAGACTAGAGATGATTGAGCAGTTCTTC.

The chain couples TRBV18 to TRBJ2-1; TRBD1 matches 8 bases. The CDR3 runs to 15 residues. The J segment lost 3 bases and the V segment lost 3 bases, leaving 4 bases of the junction unmatched. Germline V gives CDR1 KGHSH, CDR2 LQKENI. This CDR3 reads CASSPDRAVYNEQFF. Here the CDR3 DNA reads TGTGCCAGCTCACCGGACAGGGCGGTCTACAATGAGCAGTTCTTC.

This chain links TRBV6-5 with TRBJ2-3, with D unresolved. CDR1 and CDR2 (germline): MNHEY, SVGAGI. There are 14 residues in the CDR3. V lost 8 bases and J lost 2, with 14 bases in between. The CDR3, as DNA: TGTGCCAGCCCCAGACAAGGATACACAGATACGCAGTATTTT. It translates to CASPRQGYTDTQYF.

This clone was detected only a few times. CDR3 protein: CASSRPGTGGDGELFF. CDR3 nucleotides: TGTGCCAGCAGCCGCCCCGGGACAGGGGGTGACGGGGAGCTGTTTTTT. This chain joins TRBV3-1 (or the pseudogene TRBV3-2) and TRBJ2-2; 11 positions agree with TRBD1. Germline V gene sequence: CDR1 LGHDT, CDR2 YNNKEL (reference sequence). Unmatched junction bases numbered 8, after V lost 4 bases and J lost 7 bases. CDR3 length: 16 residues.

The genes are TRBV5-5 and TRBJ1-5, with 11 bases aligning to TRBD1. Germline V CDR1 and CDR2: SGHKS, YYEKEE (reference sequence). The CDR3 consists of 15 residues. With 5 bases clipped from V and 4 bases from J, the junction kept 5 bases outside the gene matches. The DNA for the CDR3 is TGTGCCAGCAGAGCCGGGACAGGGGGAAATCAGCCCCAGCATTTT. As protein: CASRAGTGGNQPQHF.

The rearrangement uses TRBV29-1 and TRBJ1-1; possible D gene TRBD1, 6 bases. Germline CDR1 SQVTM, CDR2 ANQGSEA. The CDR3 covers 12 residues. The CDR3 DNA reads TGCAGTTCGAACCAGGGGACAACTGAAGCTTTCTTT. Its protein product is CSSNQGTTEAFF.

The CDR3 nucleotides are TGTGCCAGCAGCTACAGGGATCTCACTGAAGCTTTCTTT. This gives the protein CASSYRDLTEAFF. The chain is built from TRBV12-3 or TRBV12-4 and TRBJ1-1; a possible D gene is TRBD1 (6 bases). This CDR3 has 13 amino acids. With 6 bases removed from V and 4 bases from J, the gap between germline ends came to 12 bases.

The chain has TRBV2 and TRBJ1-2; 11 bases match TRBD1. Germline V CDR1 and CDR2: SNHLY, FYNNEI. The CDR3 is made up of 15 amino acids. V gave up 3 bases and J gave up 4 bases; unmatched junction bases: 4. This chain's CDR3 is CASSDGTGGIYGYTF. The DNA for the CDR3 is TGTGCCAGCAGTGATGGGACAGGGGGAATCTATGGCTACACCTTC.

The chain joins TRBV28 to TRBJ2-4, with TRBD1 as a possible D gene (5 bases). Trimming took 5 bases from V and 9 from J, leaving 17 bases between them. Germline CDR1 MDHEN, CDR2 SYDVKM. This CDR3 contains 14 residues. CDR3 coding DNA: TGTGCCAGCAGTCTCCCGACCACCCAGGGCATTCAGTACTTC. Amino acid sequence: CASSLPTTQGIQYF.

The chain has TRBV7-6 and TRBJ2-2; 11 nucleotides agree with TRBD2. The CDR3 has 16 residues. V shed 8 bases and J 0 bases; nucleotides not matched to a gene: 5. Germline CDR1 reads SGHVS; CDR2 reads FNYEAQ. CDR3 sequence (DNA): TGTGCCAGCGGCGGGACTAGCGGCACGAACACCGGGGAGCTGTTTTTT. Translating it yields CASGGTSGTNTGELFF.

The chain recombines TRBV7-9 with TRBJ1-3; a possible D gene is TRBD1 (5 bases). The length of the CDR3 is 14 residues. Germline CDR1 is SEHNR and CDR2 is FQNEAQ (reference sequence). Deletions cut 5 bases from V and 0 bases from J, with 8 bases between. CDR3 in amino acids: CASSPGGSGNTIYF. CDR3 coding DNA: TGTGCCAGCAGCCCGGGGGGCTCTGGAAACACCATATATTTT.

The CDR3 region has the DNA TGCGCCAGCAGCCAAGGGGGAGGGCCCCAGCATTTT. This translates into CASSQGGGPQHF. The V call is TRBV4-1, the J call TRBJ1-5; D gene uncertain. Trimming shortened V by 1 base and J by 9 bases, and 7 bases separated the two germline ends. This CDR3 spans 12 amino acids. From germline, CDR1 is MGHRA and CDR2 YSYEKL.

This rearrangement joins TRBV11-2 to TRBJ1-3; 7 bases agree with TRBD1. There are 15 residues in the CDR3. Germline assignment: CDR1 SGHAT and CDR2 FQNNGV. Losses at the gene ends were 3 bases for V and 4 bases for J; bases not matched to a gene: 6. The CDR3 DNA reads TGTGCCAGCAGCTTTGAGGGGGCGAGAGGAAACACCATATATTTT. It codes for CASSFEGARGNTIYF.

The CDR3, as DNA: TGTGCCAGGGGAACAGGGACGAGCAAAGAGACCCAGTACTTC. Translated, it gives CARGTGTSKETQYF. The genes are TRBV5-8 and TRBJ2-5; D is perhaps TRBD1 (6 bases). The germline V gene encodes CDR1 SGHTS and CDR2 YDEGEE. Trimming took 8 bases from V and 3 from J, leaving 17 bases between them. The CDR3 runs 14 residues.

J is TRBJ1-4 and V is TRBV28, with D unresolved. Germline V gene data show CDR1 as MDHEN and CDR2 as SYDVKM. With 6 bases removed from V and 0 bases from J, the gap between germline ends came to 17 bases. The CDR3 has 17 amino acids. The CDR3 reads CASRPRRFGATNEKLFF. The CDR3 DNA follows: TGTGCCAGCAGGCCCAGGAGGTTCGGGGCAACTAATGAAAAACTGTTTTTT.

In regard to this clone: Other DNA sequences in this specimen translate into the identical CDR3. This chain connects TRBV7-8 to TRBJ1-1; 7 positions agree with TRBD1. The junction had 2 bases not matched to a gene; V was cut back by 3 bases and J by 1 base. The germline V gene encodes CDR1 SGHVS and CDR2 FQNEAQ. The CDR3 has 14 residues. The CDR3 spells CASSLRDRNTEAFF. DNA for the CDR3: TGTGCCAGCAGCTTGAGGGACAGGAACACTGAAGCTTTCTTT.

The sample holds many counts of this clone. The V and J genes are TRBV28 and TRBJ2-1; D unclear. The germline V gene has CDR1 MDHEN and CDR2 SYDVKM. Trimming left V 6 bases short and J 0 bases short, with 6 bases between. The CDR3 totals 13 residues. The CDR3 sequence: CASSRSSYNEQFF. The CDR3 DNA sequence: TGTGCCAGCAGCCGGAGCTCCTACAATGAGCAGTTCTTC.

This chain links TRBV19 with TRBJ1-2; 7 nucleotides align to TRBD1. Losses at the gene ends were 8 bases for V and 8 bases for J; bases not matched to a gene: 14. This CDR3 spans 14 amino acids. The V gene's germline CDR1 is LNHDA and CDR2 SQIVND (reference sequence). CDR3 bases: TGTGCCAGTGGGGACAGTAGACCTACTAAAGGCTACACCTTC. Amino acid sequence: CASGDSRPTKGYTF.

The J gene is TRBJ1-6, the V gene TRBV10-3; D is uncertain. V was trimmed by 0 bases and J by 7 bases, leaving 4 bases between them. There are 13 residues in the CDR3. The germline CDR1 and CDR2 sequences are ENHRY and SYGVKD. The CDR3 nucleotides read TGTGCCATCAGTGAGTCTGGCAATTCACCCCTCCACTTT. Protein sequence: CAISESGNSPLHF.

The chain combines TRBV19 with TRBJ2-2, with D unresolved. The CDR3 is 13 residues long. CDR1 and CDR2 (germline): LNHDA, SQIVND (reference sequence). V was pared by 5 bases and J by 4 bases, with 8 bases between. CDR3 DNA sequence: TGTGCCAGTAGTCTTCAGTTCACCGGGGAGCTGTTTTTT. Translated: CASSLQFTGELFF.

The chain employs TRBV7-9 and TRBJ1-4, with TRBD1 matching over 8 bases. After removal of 4 bases from V and 8 bases from J, the junction contained 6 bases not matched to a gene. From germline, CDR1 is SEHNR and CDR2 FQNEAQ (reference sequence). The CDR3 spans 14 residues. The CDR3 DNA is TGTGCCAGCAGCTCCGGACAGGGAAAGGAAAAACTGTTTTTT. Protein product: CASSSGQGKEKLFF.

The sample holds many counts of this clone. The chain recombines TRBV4-1 with TRBJ2-2; D ambiguous. Germline assignment: CDR1 MGHRA and CDR2 YSYEKL. The germline V and J ends were trimmed by 1 base and 9 bases, with 12 bases remaining between them. The CDR3 contains 14 residues. CDR3 in DNA: TGCGCCAGCAGCCAAGGCCCGATGCGCCGGGAGCTGTTTTTT. Translated, it gives CASSQGPMRRELFF.

The genes are TRBV7-2 and TRBJ2-4; 8 nucleotides line up with TRBD2. V trimming: 5 bases; J trimming: 6 bases; junction bases outside the gene matches: 6. CDR1 is SGHTA, CDR2 FQGNSA, per germline. CDR3 length: 14 amino acids. CDR3 sequence: CASSRAGGGNIQYF. The CDR3 bases are TGTGCCAGCAGCCGTGCGGGGGGCGGAAACATTCAGTACTTC.

The chain links TRBV4-1 to TRBJ2-1; TRBD2 matches 12 bases. Germline CDR1 MGHRA, CDR2 YSYEKL. This CDR3 region has 13 residues. Trimming removed 3 bases from V and 13 bases from J; junction bases left unmatched: 4. CDR3 coding DNA: TGCGCCAGCAGCCAGTTGGGACTAGCGGGTCAGTTCTTC. It encodes CASSQLGLAGQFF.

V is TRBV7-6 and J is TRBJ1-6, with a tentative D call TRBD1 (6 bases). V was trimmed by 5 bases and J by 6 bases, leaving 14 bases between them. The germline V gene encodes CDR1 SGHVS and CDR2 FNYEAQ. The CDR3 covers 15 residues. CDR3 region: CASSPIRGPNSPLHF. CDR3 sequence (DNA): TGTGCCAGCAGCCCAATCAGGGGACCTAATTCACCCCTCCACTTT. The full variable domain, rest sourced from reference TRBV7-6 and TRBJ1-6, is GAGVSQSPRYKVTKRGQDVALRCDPISGHVSLYWYRQALGQGPEFLTYFNYEAQQDKSGLPNDRFSAERPEGSISTLTIQRTEQRDSAMYRCASSPIRGPNSPLHFGNGTRLTVT.